This is a list of T cell receptor beta chains from one sample in a study of blood T cell repertoires in COVID-19. Method: immunoSEQ multiplex PCR; TCRdb's copy keeps in-frame clones and lacks some. The top ten clones hold under 3% of a sample with roughly 300,000 clones, 85% of them seen once. Sequencing input: PBMCs or T cells enriched from blood (not recorded which). The receptors come from a woman aged 45-60 years who had recovered from COVID-19. Both conserved end residues are part of each CDR3. A D gene is named only where the DNA matches it firmly. Rows give clone size only sometimes, using once, few, many, or a class for an expanded clone.

v_gene: TRBV18
abundance: once
j_gene: TRBJ2-2
d_gene: NA
CDR3nt: TGTGCCAGCTCAGCGACGGCGGGACCCTCGAACACCGGGGAGCTGTTTTTT
CDR3aa: CASSATAGPSNTGELFF

v_gene: TRBV15
abundance: NA
j_gene: TRBJ2-1
d_gene: TRBD1
CDR3nt: TGTGCCACCAGCTCTAGGACAGGGAATGAGCAGTTCTTC
CDR3aa: CATSSRTGNEQFF

v_gene: TRBV18
abundance: NA
j_gene: TRBJ1-2
d_gene: TRBD1
CDR3nt: TGTGCCAGCTCACCCCTCGACAGGGTCGGAGACTATGGCTACACCTTC
CDR3aa: CASSPLDRVGDYGYTF

v_gene: TRBV7-8
abundance: NA
j_gene: TRBJ2-7
d_gene: TRBD2
CDR3nt: TGTGCCAGCAGCCCCTTATGGCGGGAGGGTCCCTACGAGCAGTACTTC
CDR3aa: CASSPLWREGPYEQYF

v_gene: TRBV5-6
abundance: once
j_gene: TRBJ1-5
d_gene: NA
CDR3nt: TGTGCCAGCAGCTTGTCCCAGAACAGGGTCAATCAGCCCCAGCATTTT
CDR3aa: CASSLSQNRVNQPQHF

v_gene: TRBV4-3
abundance: once
j_gene: TRBJ1-5
d_gene: NA
CDR3nt: TGCGCCAGCAGCCAAGTTGAGAATCAGCCCCAGCATTTT
CDR3aa: CASSQVENQPQHF

v_gene: TRBV2
abundance: NA
j_gene: TRBJ2-2
d_gene: TRBD2
CDR3nt: TGTGCCAGCACCGGGGGGAAAGGGGTCACCGGGGAGCTGTTTTTT
CDR3aa: CASTGGKGVTGELFF

v_gene: TRBV12-3/TRBV12-4
abundance: NA
j_gene: TRBJ2-5
d_gene: TRBD1
CDR3nt: TGTGCCAGCAGCCAGGGGGTTCAAGAGACCCAGTACTTC
CDR3aa: CASSQGVQETQYF

v_gene: TRBV27
abundance: NA
j_gene: TRBJ2-1
d_gene: NA
CDR3nt: TGTGCCAGCAGTGACGTAACGTTGGGGGCTGGGTACAATGAGCAGTTCTTC
CDR3aa: CASSDVTLGAGYNEQFF

v_gene: TRBV12-3/TRBV12-4
abundance: once
j_gene: TRBJ1-5
d_gene: NA
CDR3nt: TGTGCCAGCAGTTTTTCGAGGGATCAGCCCCAGCATTTT
CDR3aa: CASSFSRDQPQHF

v_gene: TRBV2
abundance: NA
j_gene: TRBJ2-5
d_gene: TRBD2
CDR3nt: TGTGCCAGCAGGGACGTAGCGGGGGAAGAGACCCAGTACTTC
CDR3aa: CASRDVAGEETQYF

v_gene: TRBV12-3/TRBV12-4
abundance: NA
j_gene: TRBJ2-5
d_gene: NA
CDR3nt: TGTGCCAGCACCGAAGCGGCTAAAGAGACCCAGTACTTC
CDR3aa: CASTEAAKETQYF

v_gene: TRBV6-5
abundance: NA
j_gene: TRBJ2-2
d_gene: TRBD2
CDR3nt: TGTGCCAGCAGAACGGGACTAGTCAGCACCGGGGAGCTGTTTTTT
CDR3aa: CASRTGLVSTGELFF

v_gene: TRBV7-2
abundance: NA
j_gene: TRBJ2-7
d_gene: TRBD1
CDR3nt: TGTGCCAGCAGCCGACAGGGGTCCTACGAGCAGTACTTC
CDR3aa: CASSRQGSYEQYF

v_gene: TRBV24-1
abundance: once
j_gene: TRBJ1-2
d_gene: TRBD1
CDR3nt: TGTGCCACCAGTGATCGGACAGGGCATTACTTC
CDR3aa: CATSDRTGHYF

v_gene: TRBV2
abundance: NA
j_gene: TRBJ1-5
d_gene: TRBD1
CDR3nt: TGTGCCAGCAGTGCAGGACAGGGAGGCAATCAGCCCCAGCATTTT
CDR3aa: CASSAGQGGNQPQHF

v_gene: TRBV10-3
abundance: NA
j_gene: TRBJ1-5
d_gene: TRBD1
CDR3nt: TGTGCCATCAGTGAGGGACAGGGCCAGGCCCTCAATCAGCCCCAGCATTTT
CDR3aa: CAISEGQGQALNQPQHF

v_gene: TRBV5-1
abundance: NA
j_gene: TRBJ1-4
d_gene: TRBD1
CDR3nt: TGCGCCAGCAGTTGGAACGCAGGGGGAGCTAATGAAAAACTGTTTTTT
CDR3aa: CASSWNAGGANEKLFF

v_gene: TRBV11-2
abundance: NA
j_gene: TRBJ2-5
d_gene: NA
CDR3nt: TGTGCCAGCAGCTTAGATCTGACAGAAGAGACCCAGTACTTC
CDR3aa: CASSLDLTEETQYF

v_gene: TRBV29-1
abundance: NA
j_gene: TRBJ2-7
d_gene: TRBD1
CDR3nt: TGCAGCGTTAAAAGACAGGGCGGAACCTACGAGCAGTACTTC
CDR3aa: CSVKRQGGTYEQYF

v_gene: TRBV11-3
abundance: NA
j_gene: TRBJ2-1
d_gene: TRBD2
CDR3nt: TGTGCCAGCAGCTTAGTCGGGGGGGTCAATGAGCAGTTCTTC
CDR3aa: CASSLVGGVNEQFF

v_gene: TRBV5-1
abundance: NA
j_gene: TRBJ1-1
d_gene: NA
CDR3nt: TGCGCCAGCAGCCGTAATACACAGGACACTGAAGCTTTCTTT
CDR3aa: CASSRNTQDTEAFF

v_gene: TRBV10-2
abundance: NA
j_gene: TRBJ2-1
d_gene: TRBD2
CDR3nt: TGCGCCAGCAGTGTCGGGGGGTCGGGGCAGTTCTTC
CDR3aa: CASSVGGSGQFF

v_gene: TRBV5-5
abundance: NA
j_gene: TRBJ2-6
d_gene: NA
CDR3nt: TGTGCCAGCAGCTCATCCTCGGGTGGCACACAAGTCTCTGGGGCCAACGTCCTGACTTTC
CDR3aa: CASSSSSGGTQVSGANVLTF

v_gene: TRBV6-1
abundance: NA
j_gene: TRBJ2-1
d_gene: TRBD1
CDR3nt: TGTGCCAGCAGTGACTACGGGACAGGGGGTTTCTATGAGCAGTTCTTC
CDR3aa: CASSDYGTGGFYEQFF

v_gene: TRBV2
abundance: NA
j_gene: TRBJ2-5
d_gene: TRBD2
CDR3nt: TGTGCCAGCAGGGCCGGACTAGCGGTAAAAGAGACCCAGTACTTC
CDR3aa: CASRAGLAVKETQYF

v_gene: TRBV3-1/TRBV3-2
abundance: NA
j_gene: TRBJ2-2
d_gene: TRBD1
CDR3nt: TGTGCCAGCATGAGACAGGGGCTCACCGGGGAGCTGTTTTTT
CDR3aa: CASMRQGLTGELFF

v_gene: TRBV30
abundance: NA
j_gene: TRBJ1-2
d_gene: NA
CDR3nt: TGTGCCTGGGGGGCCGCAGGGTGGGAAGCTAACTATGGCTACACCTTC
CDR3aa: CAWGAAGWEANYGYTF

v_gene: TRBV11-2
abundance: NA
j_gene: TRBJ1-2
d_gene: TRBD1
CDR3nt: TGTGCCAGCAGCCTAACCGGGACAGGGTTCTATGGCTACACCTTC
CDR3aa: CASSLTGTGFYGYTF

v_gene: TRBV7-8
abundance: NA
j_gene: TRBJ2-7
d_gene: TRBD2
CDR3nt: TGTGCCAGCAGCTCCCAGCGTAGCGGGGGGACACGAGACGAGCAGTACTTC
CDR3aa: CASSSQRSGGTRDEQYF

v_gene: TRBV19
abundance: NA
j_gene: TRBJ1-2
d_gene: NA
CDR3nt: TGTGCCAGTAGTATAGGTGGCAGGGAACGTGGCTACACCTTC
CDR3aa: CASSIGGRERGYTF